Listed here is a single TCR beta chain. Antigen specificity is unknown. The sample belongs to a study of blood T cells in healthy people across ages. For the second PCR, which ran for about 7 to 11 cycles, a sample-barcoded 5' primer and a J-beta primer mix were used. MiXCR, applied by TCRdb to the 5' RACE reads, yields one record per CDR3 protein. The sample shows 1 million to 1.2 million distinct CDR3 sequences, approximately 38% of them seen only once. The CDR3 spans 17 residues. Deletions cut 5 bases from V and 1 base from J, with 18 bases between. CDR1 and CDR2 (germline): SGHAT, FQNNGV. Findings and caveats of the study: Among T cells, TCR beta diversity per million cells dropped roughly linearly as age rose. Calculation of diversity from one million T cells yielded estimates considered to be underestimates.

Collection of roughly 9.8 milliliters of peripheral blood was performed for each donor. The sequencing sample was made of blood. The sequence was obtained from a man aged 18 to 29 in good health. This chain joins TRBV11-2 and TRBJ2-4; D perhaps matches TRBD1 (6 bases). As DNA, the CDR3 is TGTGCCAGCAGCACCCCACAGGGAATCGTCGCCAAAAACATTCAGTACTTC. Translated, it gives CASSTPQGIVAKNIQYF.